This entry is about one T cell receptor beta chain. V gave up 3 bases and J gave up 0 bases; unmatched junction bases: 6. Germline values: CDR1 SGHRS, CDR2 YFSETQ. The CDR3 contains 18 residues. HIV-negative, healthy adults without recent acute infections or vaccinations were the donors. Assay runs were performed at deep level. Replicate PCRs for unsorted PBMC used 300 ng DNA (around 30,000 T cell genomes). TCRdb's copy holds only in-frame clones and misses some; the assay was immunoSEQ multiplex PCR. The table has about 490,000 clones, about 82% seen once; the top ten hold roughly 13%. These data originate in a study of shared clonotypes between healthy human individuals. Background on the study: Aged between 18 and 49, the donors were a couple of women and three men.

This sequence originates from a woman in her thirties or forties in good health. Some clones in this sample may be carry-over from other donors' samples. Sequencing was performed on PBMCs. The chain carries TRBV5-1 and TRBJ2-1; 13 nucleotides line up with TRBD2. The CDR3 DNA follows: TGCGCCAGCAGCTCGACTAGCGGGAGGTTCAGCTCCTACAATGAGCAGTTCTTC. Translated: CASSSTSGRFSSYNEQFF.